The clone carrying this TCR beta chain has only a few counts. Its antigen is unknown. The sample comes from a study of cytomegalovirus exposure and HLA in healthy donors. Findings and limits, study-wide: In a later analysis, HLA-associated TCR beta chains were more clonally expanded than equally common others.

This CDR3 region has 14 residues. Germline CDR1 MGHDK, CDR2 SYGVNS. Trimming removed 4 bases from V and 1 base from J, with 10 bases in between. The PCR used 60 Vbeta and 13 Jbeta primers. Here immunoSEQ multiplex PCR was the method, and the copy in TCRdb shows in-frame clones only, minus some. This table holds around 130,000 clones, 75% to 90% found once. Sequenced: PBMCs. The clonotype was recovered from a female donor in good health and CMV-seronegative. The rearrangement joins TRBV25-1 to TRBJ2-5; no reliable D call. CDR3 sequence (DNA): TGTGCCAGCAGTGGCGATTACCCCCAAGAGACCCAGTACTTC. This sequence encodes CASSGDYPQETQYF. Together with reference TRBV25-1 and TRBJ2-5, the CDR3 gives the full variable domain: EADIYQTPRYLVIGTGKKITLECSQTMGHDKMYWYQQDPGMELHLIHYSYGVNSTEKGDLSSESTVSRIRTEHFPLTLESARPSHTSQYLCASSGDYPQETQYFGPGTRLLVL.